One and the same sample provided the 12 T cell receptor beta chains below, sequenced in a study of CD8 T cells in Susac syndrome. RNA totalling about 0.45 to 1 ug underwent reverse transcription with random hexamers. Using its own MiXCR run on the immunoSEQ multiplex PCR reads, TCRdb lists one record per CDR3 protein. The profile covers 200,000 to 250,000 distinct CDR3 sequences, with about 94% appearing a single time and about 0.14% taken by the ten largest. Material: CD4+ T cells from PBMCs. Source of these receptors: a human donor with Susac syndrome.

The chain's CDR3 is CASSLGKGNTIYF. The CDR3 nucleotides are TGTGCCAGCAGCTTGGGCAAGGGAAACACCATATATTTT. The chain employs TRBV5-6 and TRBJ1-3; no clear D gene. Trimming cost V 0 bases and J 4 bases, with 5 bases left between them. This CDR3 region has 13 residues. Germline loops: CDR1 SGHDT, CDR2 YYEEEE.

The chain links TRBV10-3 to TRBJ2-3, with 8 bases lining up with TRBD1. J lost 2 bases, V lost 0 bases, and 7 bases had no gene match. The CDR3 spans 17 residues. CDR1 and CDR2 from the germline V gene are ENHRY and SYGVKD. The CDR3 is CAISESSGQENTDTQYF. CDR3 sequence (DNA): TGTGCCATCAGTGAGTCTTCGGGACAGGAGAACACAGATACGCAGTATTTT.

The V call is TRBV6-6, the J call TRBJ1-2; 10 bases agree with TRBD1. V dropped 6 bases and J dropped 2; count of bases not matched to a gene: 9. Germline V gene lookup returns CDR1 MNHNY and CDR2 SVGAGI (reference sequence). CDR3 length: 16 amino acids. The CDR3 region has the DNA TGTGCCAGCAGAGGACAGGGGGGCTCGGTGAACTATGGCTACACCTTC. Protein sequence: CASRGQGGSVNYGYTF.

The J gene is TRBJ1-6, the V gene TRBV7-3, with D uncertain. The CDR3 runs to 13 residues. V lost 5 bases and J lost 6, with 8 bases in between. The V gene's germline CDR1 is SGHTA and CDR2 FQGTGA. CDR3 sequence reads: CASSPGFNSPLHF. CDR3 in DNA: TGTGCCAGCAGCCCCGGTTTTAATTCACCCCTCCACTTT.

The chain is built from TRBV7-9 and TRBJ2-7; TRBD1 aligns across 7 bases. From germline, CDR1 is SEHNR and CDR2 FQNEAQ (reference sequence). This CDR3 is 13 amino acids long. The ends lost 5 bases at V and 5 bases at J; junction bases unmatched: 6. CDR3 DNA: TGTGCCAGCAGCCTACGACAGGGCCACGAGCAGTACTTC. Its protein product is CASSLRQGHEQYF.

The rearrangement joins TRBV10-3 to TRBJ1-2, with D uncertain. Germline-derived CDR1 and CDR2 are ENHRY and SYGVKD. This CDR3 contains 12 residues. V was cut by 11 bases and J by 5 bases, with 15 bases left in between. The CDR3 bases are TGTGCCGCCGCCAGGTATCCTTATGGCTACACCTTC. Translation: CAAARYPYGYTF.

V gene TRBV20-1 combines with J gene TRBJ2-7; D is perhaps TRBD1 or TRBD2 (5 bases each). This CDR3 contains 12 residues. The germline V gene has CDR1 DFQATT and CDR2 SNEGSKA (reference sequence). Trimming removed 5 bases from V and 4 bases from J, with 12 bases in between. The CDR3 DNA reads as TGCAGTGCTGGGGACCCCAGTTACGAGCAGTACTTC. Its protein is CSAGDPSYEQYF.

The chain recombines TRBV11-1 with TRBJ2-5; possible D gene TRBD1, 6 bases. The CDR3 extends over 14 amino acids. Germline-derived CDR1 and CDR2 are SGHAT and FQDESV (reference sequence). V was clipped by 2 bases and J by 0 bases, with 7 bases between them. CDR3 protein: CASSLYRDQETQYF. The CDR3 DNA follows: TGTGCCAGCAGCTTATACAGGGACCAAGAGACCCAGTACTTC. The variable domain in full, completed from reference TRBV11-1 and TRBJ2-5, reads EAEVAQSPRYKITEKSQAVAFWCDPISGHATLYWYRQILGQGPELLVQFQDESVVDDSQLPKDRFSAERLKGVDSTLKIQPAELGDSAMYLCASSLYRDQETQYFGPGTRLLVL.

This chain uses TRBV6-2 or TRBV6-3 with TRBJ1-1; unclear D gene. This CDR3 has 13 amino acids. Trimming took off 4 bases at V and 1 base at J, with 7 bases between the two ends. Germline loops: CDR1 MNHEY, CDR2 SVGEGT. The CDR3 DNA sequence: TGTGCCAGCAGTTGGACGAGGAACACTGAAGCTTTCTTT. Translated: CASSWTRNTEAFF.

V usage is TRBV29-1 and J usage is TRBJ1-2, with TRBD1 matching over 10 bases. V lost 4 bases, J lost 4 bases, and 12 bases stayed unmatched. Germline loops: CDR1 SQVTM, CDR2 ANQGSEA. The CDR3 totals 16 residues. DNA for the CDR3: TGCAGCGTTGGGTTCGGGACAGGGGTCGGAGGCTATGGCTACACCTTC. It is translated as CSVGFGTGVGGYGYTF.

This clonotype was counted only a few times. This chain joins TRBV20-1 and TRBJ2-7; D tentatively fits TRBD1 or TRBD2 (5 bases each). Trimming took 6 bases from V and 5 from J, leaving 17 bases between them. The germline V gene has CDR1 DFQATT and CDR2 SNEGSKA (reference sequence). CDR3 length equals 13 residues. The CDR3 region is CSADVGRGDEQYF. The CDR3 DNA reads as TGCAGTGCCGACGTGGGTCGGGGCGACGAGCAGTACTTC.

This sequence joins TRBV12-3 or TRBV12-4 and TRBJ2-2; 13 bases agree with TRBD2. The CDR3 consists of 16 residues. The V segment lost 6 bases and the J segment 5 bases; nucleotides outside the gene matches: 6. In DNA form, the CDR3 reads TGTGCCAGCAGCCGACTAGCGGGGGGCGGTACCGGGGAGCTGTTTTTT. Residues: CASSRLAGGGTGELFF.